Shown below are 8 T cell receptor beta chains from a single sample sequenced in a study of TIL therapy for anti-PD-1-resistant metastatic lung cancer (dated by TCRdb to the early 2020s). The label giving this sample's time point can be read as: pre-treatment sample, taken before nivolumab and TIL therapy. Baseline tumor samples were excised metastases, mostly pleural nodules or supraclavicular lymph nodes, from the same resection used to grow TIL. TCR beta CDR3 regions were amplified from genomic DNA with the immunoSEQ v3 hsTCRB kit using bias-controlled multiplex PCR. The table was pulled from immuneACCESS by TCRdb, which kept in-frame rearrangements only. Such tables lose some clones; where checked, under half of the loss comes from unresolved V genes, and the rest has no known cause. This sample lists over 10,000 clones; about 70% were detected once. The ten largest clones add up to roughly 9% of the sample.

Sequenced here: tumor tissue, sampled at baseline. The receptors derive from a woman aged 25-80 years with non-small cell lung cancer.

This chain connects TRBV6-6 to TRBJ2-7, with TRBD2 identical over 14 bases. Trimming at V came to 6 bases and at J to 5 bases, leaving 0 bases not matched to a gene. Germline V gene data show CDR1 as MNHNY and CDR2 as SVGAGI (reference sequence). The CDR3 contains 13 residues. CDR3 residues: CASRGLAGDEQYF. In nucleotides, the CDR3 is TGTGCCAGCAGGGGACTAGCGGGGGACGAGCAGTACTTC.

The chain links TRBV28 to TRBJ2-5, with 14 bases aligning to TRBD2. The germline gives CDR1 MDHEN, CDR2 SYDVKM. The V gene end was trimmed by 0 bases and the J gene end by 3 bases; junction bases not matched to a gene: 6. This CDR3 comprises 18 residues. The CDR3: CASSLWTSGRAGEETQYF. DNA for the CDR3: TGTGCCAGCAGTTTATGGACTAGCGGGAGGGCCGGGGAAGAGACCCAGTACTTC.

J is TRBJ1-1 and V is TRBV5-5; TRBD1 matches 7 bases. The germline CDR1 and CDR2 sequences are SGHKS and YYEKEE (reference sequence). The CDR3 loop spans 14 amino acids. Losses at the gene ends were 3 bases for V and 4 bases for J; bases not matched to a gene: 6. CDR3 sequence: CASSSRGLGTEAFF. CDR3 nucleotide sequence: TGTGCCAGCAGCTCTAGGGGGCTCGGCACTGAAGCTTTCTTT.

V gene TRBV5-1 combines with J gene TRBJ2-7, with D perhaps TRBD1 (6 bases). CDR3 length: 14 amino acids. V dropped 4 bases and J dropped 5 bases, with 16 bases sitting between them. Per germline, CDR1 SGHRS and CDR2 YFSETQ. The CDR3 reads CASSQQGSKNEQYF. The CDR3 DNA is TGCGCCAGCAGCCAACAGGGAAGTAAAAACGAGCAGTACTTC. Based on the CDR3 plus reference TRBV5-1 and TRBJ2-7, the full variable domain is KAGVTQTPRYLIKTRGQQVTLSCSPISGHRSVSWYQQTPGQGLQFLFEYFSETQRNKGNFPGRFSGRQFSNSRSEMNVSTLELGDSALYLCASSQQGSKNEQYFGPGTRLTVT.

This clone was seen only a few times. The rearrangement uses TRBV2 and TRBJ1-5, with D possibly TRBD1 on 6 matching bases. Per the germline V gene, CDR1 is SNHLY and CDR2 is FYNNEI. The CDR3 is 14 amino acids. Trimming stripped 4 bases from V and 7 bases from J, with 14 bases between. The CDR3 sequence is CASSVGGREQPQHF. CDR3 in DNA: TGTGCCAGCAGTGTAGGGGGTAGAGAACAGCCCCAGCATTTT.

This clone was counted a few times. This chain uses TRBV27 with TRBJ2-7; tentatively, D is TRBD2 (5 bases). This CDR3 spans 13 amino acids. V dropped 4 bases and J dropped 7 bases, with 14 bases sitting between them. CDR1 MNHEY and CDR2 SMNVEV come from the germline V gene (reference sequence). This CDR3 is CASSSRESGEQYF. CDR3 coding DNA: TGTGCCAGCAGTTCCCGCGAGTCGGGGGAGCAGTACTTC.

This clone was observed a few times. The gene calls are TRBV5-6 and TRBJ2-3, with D perhaps given as TRBD1 or TRBD2 (6 bases each). This CDR3 is built from 11 residues. CDR1 is SGHDT and CDR2 is YYEEEE in the germline V gene. Between the trimmed V and J ends, which lost 9 bases and 8 bases, there was a span of 13 bases. Written as DNA, the CDR3 is TGTGCCACCCAAGGGGGAGGTACGCAGTATTTT. Amino acid sequence: CATQGGGTQYF.

This chain joins TRBV19 and TRBJ1-2; possible D gene TRBD1, 5 bases. The CDR3 runs 15 residues. Germline CDR1 LNHDA, CDR2 SQIVND (reference sequence). Trimming stripped 5 bases from V and 8 bases from J, with 21 bases between. CDR3 loop: CASSLRTSRTEGYTF. DNA of the CDR3: TGTGCCAGTAGTTTGCGGACATCCCGGACGGAGGGCTACACCTTC.